These T cell receptor beta chains were read from a single sample in a study of vaccination effects on CD4 cells after COVID-19. Method: immunoSEQ multiplex PCR; TCRdb's copy keeps in-frame clones and lacks some. The profile shows tens of thousands of clones, roughly 81% of them singletons. Antigens of these TCRs are unknown. The sequenced sample was CD4+ T cells from PBMCs cultured with SARS-CoV-2 spike peptides, obtained after COVID-19 vaccination. The source of these receptors is a human donor who received a COVID-19 vaccine. Some clones in this sample may be carry-over from other donors' samples. Both conserved end residues are part of each CDR3. A D gene is named only where the DNA matches it firmly.

v_gene: TRBV30; d_gene: -; j_gene: TRBJ2-3; CDR3aa: CAWSLKGVDTQYF
v_gene: TRBV7-3; d_gene: -; j_gene: TRBJ2-3; CDR3aa: CASSLKSGTDTQYF
v_gene: TRBV15; d_gene: -; j_gene: TRBJ2-3; CDR3aa: CATSWRMGSTDTQYF
v_gene: TRBV7-3; d_gene: TRBD2; j_gene: TRBJ2-3; CDR3aa: CASSLLAGSTDTQYF
v_gene: TRBV20-1; d_gene: -; j_gene: TRBJ1-5; CDR3aa: CSASNGNQPQHF
v_gene: TRBV28; d_gene: -; j_gene: TRBJ1-2; CDR3aa: CASSFLTGGAYGYTF
v_gene: TRBV20-1; d_gene: -; j_gene: TRBJ1-5; CDR3aa: CSASIIGGGSQHF
v_gene: TRBV5-1; d_gene: TRBD2; j_gene: TRBJ2-6; CDR3aa: CASSLGPGGRSSGANVLTF
v_gene: TRBV5-1; d_gene: -; j_gene: TRBJ1-4; CDR3aa: CASSLGHQINEKLFF
v_gene: TRBV2; d_gene: TRBD1; j_gene: TRBJ2-1; CDR3aa: CASSGGQGYEQFF
v_gene: TRBV5-1; d_gene: TRBD1; j_gene: TRBJ2-5; CDR3aa: CASSPTGGGETQYF
v_gene: TRBV6-2/TRBV6-3; d_gene: -; j_gene: TRBJ2-3; CDR3aa: CASSTPVYTQYF
v_gene: TRBV19; d_gene: -; j_gene: TRBJ1-5; CDR3aa: CASSRDSSNQPQHF
v_gene: TRBV11-3; d_gene: -; j_gene: TRBJ1-3; CDR3aa: CASSRDGVEGNTIYF
v_gene: TRBV4-2; d_gene: TRBD2; j_gene: TRBJ2-3; CDR3aa: CASSQDVQRGEDTQYF
v_gene: TRBV5-4; d_gene: TRBD1; j_gene: TRBJ1-2; CDR3aa: CASSLVGGGRYTF
v_gene: TRBV7-9; d_gene: -; j_gene: TRBJ1-1; CDR3aa: CASSFRSRGGDTEAFF
v_gene: TRBV4-2; d_gene: TRBD2; j_gene: TRBJ2-1; CDR3aa: CASSQGLAGLYNEQFF
v_gene: TRBV5-1; d_gene: -; j_gene: TRBJ1-4; CDR3aa: CASSLLGGSSEKLFF
v_gene: TRBV7-8; d_gene: -; j_gene: TRBJ1-3; CDR3aa: CASSPAAGSLSGNTIYF
v_gene: TRBV24-1; d_gene: -; j_gene: TRBJ2-5; CDR3aa: CATSASGRTKETQYF
v_gene: TRBV7-2; d_gene: -; j_gene: TRBJ2-2; CDR3aa: CASSPGQPGTGELFF
v_gene: TRBV5-1; d_gene: -; j_gene: TRBJ1-2; CDR3aa: CASSLFRSGTNYGYTF
v_gene: TRBV6-6; d_gene: TRBD2; j_gene: TRBJ2-2; CDR3aa: CASSQGLAGGRTGELFF
v_gene: TRBV5-1; d_gene: -; j_gene: TRBJ2-3; CDR3aa: CASSLGALWGQDTQYF
v_gene: TRBV30; d_gene: -; j_gene: TRBJ1-6; CDR3aa: CAWSVGTGFNFFDSPLHF
v_gene: TRBV5-1; d_gene: TRBD2; j_gene: TRBJ2-5; CDR3aa: CASSPRTSGAGETQYF
v_gene: TRBV29-1; d_gene: TRBD1; j_gene: TRBJ1-3; CDR3aa: CSVGGTGGDTIYF
v_gene: TRBV10-3; d_gene: -; j_gene: TRBJ2-3; CDR3aa: CATGGTTQYF
v_gene: TRBV9; d_gene: -; j_gene: TRBJ1-5; CDR3aa: CASSANPFSNQPQHF
v_gene: TRBV11-3; d_gene: TRBD1; j_gene: TRBJ2-1; CDR3aa: CASSLRDSPYNEQFF
v_gene: TRBV30; d_gene: -; j_gene: TRBJ1-2; CDR3aa: CAWSLGGAWGGYTF
v_gene: TRBV10-3; d_gene: TRBD1; j_gene: TRBJ1-1; CDR3aa: CAISDPGQSNTEAFF
v_gene: TRBV5-1; d_gene: -; j_gene: TRBJ1-1; CDR3aa: CASSFGWEGRTEAFF
v_gene: TRBV5-1; d_gene: TRBD1; j_gene: TRBJ1-1; CDR3aa: CASSPLMWTGGFVTEAFF
v_gene: TRBV11-3; d_gene: -; j_gene: TRBJ1-2; CDR3aa: CASSFRERGEPNYGYTF
v_gene: TRBV7-9; d_gene: TRBD1; j_gene: TRBJ1-5; CDR3aa: CASSASGTENQPQHF
v_gene: TRBV9; d_gene: -; j_gene: TRBJ1-6; CDR3aa: CASSVGMDNGSPLHF
v_gene: TRBV6-5; d_gene: -; j_gene: TRBJ2-3; CDR3aa: CASGGTTDTQYF
v_gene: TRBV6-6; d_gene: TRBD1; j_gene: TRBJ1-2; CDR3aa: CASRLITGEGGYTF
v_gene: TRBV4-2; d_gene: -; j_gene: TRBJ2-1; CDR3aa: CASSQEVGGPSEQFF
v_gene: TRBV20-1; d_gene: -; j_gene: TRBJ1-1; CDR3aa: CSADAGAEAFF
v_gene: TRBV9; d_gene: -; j_gene: TRBJ2-1; CDR3aa: CASSPKGGRTYNEQFF
v_gene: TRBV29-1; d_gene: TRBD1; j_gene: TRBJ2-3; CDR3aa: CSVERFRDRNTDTQYF
v_gene: TRBV27; d_gene: -; j_gene: TRBJ1-6; CDR3aa: CASSPPNSPLHF
v_gene: TRBV28; d_gene: -; j_gene: TRBJ1-5; CDR3aa: CASSLQGLRNQPQHF
v_gene: TRBV10-1; d_gene: -; j_gene: TRBJ2-5; CDR3aa: CASSLSRAQETQYF
v_gene: TRBV7-3; d_gene: -; j_gene: TRBJ2-1; CDR3aa: CASSPAAASYNEQFF
v_gene: TRBV7-2; d_gene: -; j_gene: TRBJ1-1; CDR3aa: CASSFDQNTEAFF
v_gene: TRBV27; d_gene: TRBD1; j_gene: TRBJ1-6; CDR3aa: CASSLGPGQINSPLHF
v_gene: TRBV2; d_gene: TRBD1; j_gene: TRBJ1-6; CDR3aa: CASSPTGDNSPLHF
v_gene: TRBV12-5; d_gene: TRBD2; j_gene: TRBJ2-3; CDR3aa: CASGPSTSGETDTQYF